The 19 T cell receptor beta chains presented below share a single source sample, sequenced in a study of radiation and T cells in renal cell carcinoma. Data came from immunoSEQ multiplex PCR; TCRdb stores just in-frame clones and leaves some out. The data show tens of thousands of clones, about four fifths seen once. Time point of the sample: baseline pretreatment blood. The treatment is: 15 Gy SBRT to primary tumor, nephrectomy 4 weeks later. Sequenced here: blood, sampled from a patient whose treatment included radiotherapy and nephrectomy. These receptors were collected from a man aged 55-75 years with renal cell carcinoma.

This chain connects TRBV9 to TRBJ2-5; D is ambiguous. Germline CDR1 and CDR2: SGDLS and YYNGEE. The CDR3 covers 15 residues. Trimming pared 4 bases from V and 5 bases from J, leaving 18 bases between. CDR3 coding DNA: TGTGCCAGCAGCCCCGAAGTAGAATGGTCGGAGACCCAGTACTTC. This translates into CASSPEVEWSETQYF. The whole variable domain, filled in from reference TRBV9 and TRBJ2-5, reads DSGVTQTPKHLITATGQRVTLRCSPRSGDLSVYWYQQSLDQGLQFLIQYYNGEERAKGNILERFSAQQFPDLHSELNLSSLELGDSALYFCASSPEVEWSETQYFGPGTRLLVL.

The rearrangement uses TRBV9 and TRBJ1-2, with D maybe TRBD1 (5 bases). From germline, CDR1 is SGDLS and CDR2 YYNGEE. This CDR3 is 12 amino acids long. Trimming took 3 bases from V and 8 from J, leaving 11 bases between them. CDR3: CASSGEGRGYTF. CDR3 bases: TGTGCCAGCAGCGGTGAGGGGCGCGGCTACACCTTC.

The rearrangement links TRBV18 to TRBJ1-5, with 7 bases lining up with TRBD1. The CDR3 contains 15 residues. CDR1 is KGHSH, CDR2 LQKENI, per germline. The ends lost 4 bases at V and 2 bases at J; junction bases unmatched: 5. In nucleotides, the CDR3 is TGTGCCAGCTCACTCCAGGGGGTGGGCAATCAGCCCCAGCATTTT. Its protein product is CASSLQGVGNQPQHF.

This sequence joins TRBV10-3 and TRBJ1-1, with D possibly matching TRBD1 (5 bases). Germline-derived CDR1 and CDR2 are ENHRY and SYGVKD. CDR3 length: 12 residues. V lost 5 bases and J 5 bases, leaving 9 bases between the germline ends. CDR3 amino acids: CAISTGRTEAFF. The DNA of the CDR3 is TGTGCCATCAGTACAGGACGGACTGAAGCTTTCTTT.

V gene TRBV27 combines with J gene TRBJ1-1; no firm D call. Trimming stripped 10 bases from V and 1 base from J, with 13 bases between. The length of the CDR3 is 13 residues. Germline CDR1 and CDR2: MNHEY and SMNVEV (reference sequence). The CDR3 region is CATSAASNTEAFF. The CDR3 bases are TGTGCCACCTCAGCAGCTTCGAACACTGAAGCTTTCTTT.

Only one count was recorded for this clone. The sample carries other DNA sequences with the same CDR3. The chain is built from TRBV2 and TRBJ1-2, with D possibly matching TRBD1 (6 bases). Trimming left V 6 bases short and J 2 bases short, with 10 bases between. The CDR3 runs to 13 residues. The V gene's germline CDR1 is SNHLY and CDR2 FYNNEI. CDR3 bases: TGTGCCAGCAGCCCCCAGGGGAACTATGGCTACACCTTC. This gives the protein CASSPQGNYGYTF.

This rearrangement joins TRBV10-3 to TRBJ2-1; 12 nucleotides align to TRBD1. This CDR3 is 14 amino acids long. The germline V gene has CDR1 ENHRY and CDR2 SYGVKD. Trimming at V came to 6 bases and at J to 7 bases, leaving 4 bases not matched to a gene. DNA for the CDR3: TGTGCCATCAGCGGGACAGGGGGCGGGAATGAGCAGTTCTTC. Residues: CAISGTGGGNEQFF.

The chain has TRBV2 and TRBJ2-5; 8 bases fit TRBD1. V shed 3 bases and J 1 base; nucleotides not matched to a gene: 4. The germline gives CDR1 SNHLY, CDR2 FYNNEI. CDR3 length equals 15 residues. This chain's CDR3 is CASSELQGGQETQYF. In DNA, the CDR3 is TGTGCCAGCAGTGAGTTACAGGGGGGCCAAGAGACCCAGTACTTC.

The chain joins TRBV6-6 to TRBJ2-7; D is tentatively TRBD1 or TRBD2 (5 bases each). There are 14 residues in the CDR3. Germline lookup yields CDR1 MNHNY and CDR2 SVGAGI (reference sequence). Trimming cost V 5 bases and J 2 bases, with 13 bases left between them. In DNA, the CDR3 is TGTGCCAGCAGTACCGGGACGCGCCCCTACGAGCAGTACTTC. As protein: CASSTGTRPYEQYF.

The chain joins TRBV5-1 to TRBJ2-1; D is perhaps TRBD2 (6 bases). Germline V lookup: CDR1 SGHRS, CDR2 YFSETQ. The CDR3 spans 15 residues. Trimming shortened V by 5 bases and J by 2 bases, and 14 bases separated the two germline ends. The CDR3 sequence: CASSFTGGTYNEQFF. CDR3 bases: TGCGCCAGCAGTTTTACAGGAGGGACCTACAATGAGCAGTTCTTC.

The chain is built from TRBV6-1 and TRBJ2-7; 8 positions match TRBD2. CDR1 MNHNS and CDR2 SASEGT come from the germline V gene. The CDR3 has 13 residues. V was pared by 6 bases and J by 6 bases, with 7 bases of the junction left unmatched. In DNA, the CDR3 is TGTGCCAGCAGGACGGGAGGGCCGTTCGAGCAGTACTTC. It codes for CASRTGGPFEQYF.

The chain recombines TRBV19 with TRBJ2-3; TRBD1 is a possible D gene (5 bases). Germline CDR1 is LNHDA and CDR2 is SQIVND (reference sequence). This CDR3 is built from 14 residues. V shed 3 bases and J shed 1 base, with 8 bases lying between them. As DNA, the CDR3 is TGTGCCAGTAGTATTACCAGGGGCACAGATACGCAGTATTTT. Translation gives CASSITRGTDTQYF.

The genes are TRBV7-9 and TRBJ2-5; 11 bases are a match to TRBD2. Germline-derived CDR1 and CDR2 are SEHNR and FQNEAQ (reference sequence). The CDR3 is 16 residues long. V was pared by 5 bases and J by 0 bases, with 5 bases of the junction left unmatched. This CDR3 reads CASSRLAGKYQETQYF. Written as DNA, the CDR3 is TGTGCCAGCAGCCGACTAGCGGGGAAGTACCAAGAGACCCAGTACTTC.

The rearrangement joins TRBV7-2 to TRBJ2-2, with 14 bases aligning to TRBD2. With V trimmed by 1 base and J by 5 bases, 9 bases remained unmatched. This CDR3 contains 19 residues. CDR1 and CDR2 (germline): SGHTA, FQGNSA. The CDR3 coding sequence is TGTGCCAGCAGCTTAGGACCGGGACTAGCGGGAGTGAGGACCGGGGAGCTGTTTTTT. This codes for CASSLGPGLAGVRTGELFF.

The V gene is TRBV28, the J gene TRBJ2-7; D unclear. Germline V gene data show CDR1 as MDHEN and CDR2 as SYDVKM. Trimming took 6 bases from V and 2 from J, leaving 14 bases between them. This CDR3 is 14 amino acids long. CDR3 sequence reads: CASSLRGLTYEQYF. The CDR3 DNA sequence: TGTGCCAGCAGCCTCAGAGGCTTAACCTACGAGCAGTACTTC. Combining the CDR3 with reference TRBV28 and TRBJ2-7 gives the whole variable domain DVKVTQSSRYLVKRTGEKVFLECVQDMDHENMFWYRQDPGLGLRLIYFSYDVKMKEKGDIPEGYSVSREKKERFSLILESASTNQTSMYLCASSLRGLTYEQYFGPGTRLTVT.

The chain recombines TRBV4-2 with TRBJ1-6; D gene unclear. The germline V gene encodes CDR1 LGHNA and CDR2 YNFKEQ. Trimming removed 0 bases from V and 7 bases from J, with 13 bases in between. This CDR3 spans 16 amino acids. CDR3 in amino acids: CASSQDRRGRNSPLHF. The DNA for the CDR3 is TGTGCCAGCAGCCAAGATAGGCGGGGTCGGAATTCACCCCTCCACTTT.

The V gene is TRBV5-1, the J gene TRBJ2-3; 8 bases are a match to TRBD2. Germline CDR1 SGHRS, CDR2 YFSETQ. The CDR3 length is 15 residues. V lost 4 bases, J lost 0 bases, and 4 bases stayed unmatched. CDR3 region: CASSRSGSSTDTQYF. CDR3 in DNA: TGCGCCAGCAGCCGGAGCGGGAGCAGCACAGATACGCAGTATTTT. Full variable domain (rest looked up from reference TRBV5-1 and TRBJ2-3): KAGVTQTPRYLIKTRGQQVTLSCSPISGHRSVSWYQQTPGQGLQFLFEYFSETQRNKGNFPGRFSGRQFSNSRSEMNVSTLELGDSALYLCASSRSGSSTDTQYFGPGTRLTVL.

The chain joins TRBV7-9 to TRBJ1-1; 7 positions agree with TRBD1. The junction had 8 bases not matched to a gene; V was cut back by 11 bases and J by 5 bases. The CDR3 covers 12 residues. CDR1 SEHNR and CDR2 FQNEAQ come from the germline V gene (reference sequence). The CDR3 bases are TGTGCCGCAAGACAGGGCCCAACTGAAGCTTTCTTT. This gives the protein CAARQGPTEAFF.

The rearrangement uses TRBV6-5 and TRBJ1-1, with D uncertain. The V end lost 5 bases, the J end lost 6 bases, and 13 bases lay between the germline ends. The CDR3 spans 13 residues. Per germline, CDR1 MNHEY and CDR2 SVGAGI. For the CDR3, the DNA is TGTGCCAGCAGTAAAGAAGGGTTTCCTGAAGCTTTCTTT. Translated, it gives CASSKEGFPEAFF.